This entry features one T cell receptor beta chain sequence. The data derive from a study of blood T cell repertoires in COVID-19. In assigning cohorts, the study relied on participant-reported clinical history. Generated by immunoSEQ multiplex PCR, the TCRdb table keeps only in-frame clones and is missing some. The table lists more than 450,000 clones, around 90% of them singletons. After removal of 4 bases from V and 2 bases from J, the junction contained 3 bases not matched to a gene. The CDR3 runs 14 residues. Germline V gene data show CDR1 as SGHRS and CDR2 as YFSETQ. Sequencing was done on a sample of PBMCs or T cells enriched from blood (not recorded which). The receptor was derived from a woman in her late teens or twenties who had recovered from COVID-19. This rearrangement joins TRBV5-1 to TRBJ2-3; 8 bases agree with TRBD1. The CDR3 here is CASSPGQATDTQYF. The DNA for the CDR3 is TGCGCCAGCAGCCCGGGACAGGCCACAGATACGCAGTATTTT.